At least ten counts were recorded for the clone carrying this T cell receptor (beta chain). The germline V gene encodes CDR1 SGHAT and CDR2 FQNNGV. The V end was cut by 5 bases, the J end by 3 bases, with 14 bases between. This CDR3 has 14 residues. The record originates from a study of T cells in Graves' hyperthyroidism and ophthalmopathy. Amplification of TCR beta CDR3 regions used RNA as the template. During a first-round RT-PCR of the TCR CDR3, the HTBI primer set was used. TCRdb re-called the multiplex PCR reads with MiXCR, one entry per CDR3 protein. This sample carries about 400,000 distinct CDR3 sequences, around 14% of them seen once, and the ten largest clones take around 9.2%.

The sample taken for sequencing was blood. This chain uses TRBV11-2 with TRBJ2-7; a possible D gene is TRBD1 (6 bases). The TCR originated in a woman under 30 with Graves' hyperthyroidism. CDR3 DNA: TGTGCCAGCAGCCAAACAGGGCCCTACTACGAGCAGTACTTC. As protein: CASSQTGPYYEQYF.